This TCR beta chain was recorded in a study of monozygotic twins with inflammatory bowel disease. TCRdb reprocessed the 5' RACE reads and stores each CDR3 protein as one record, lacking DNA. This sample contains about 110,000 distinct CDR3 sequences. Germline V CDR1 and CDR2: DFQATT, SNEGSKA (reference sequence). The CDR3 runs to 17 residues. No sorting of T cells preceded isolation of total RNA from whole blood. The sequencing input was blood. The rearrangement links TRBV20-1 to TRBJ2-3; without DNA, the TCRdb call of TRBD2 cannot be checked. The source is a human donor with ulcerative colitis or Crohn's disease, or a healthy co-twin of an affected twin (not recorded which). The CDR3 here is CSARAGSSGGATDTQYF.